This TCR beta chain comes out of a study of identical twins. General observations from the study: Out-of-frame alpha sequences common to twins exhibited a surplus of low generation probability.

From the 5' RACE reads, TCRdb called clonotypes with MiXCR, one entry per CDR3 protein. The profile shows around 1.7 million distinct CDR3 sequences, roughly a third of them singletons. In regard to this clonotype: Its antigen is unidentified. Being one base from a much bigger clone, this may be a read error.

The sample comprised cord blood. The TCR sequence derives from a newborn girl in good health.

DNA for the CDR3: TGTGCCAGCAGACAACCCAACGGGGATACGCAGTATTTT. This codes for CASRQPNGDTQYF. The chain combines TRBV28 with TRBJ2-3; D uncertain. This CDR3 is built from 13 residues. The germline V gene encodes CDR1 MDHEN and CDR2 SYDVKM. Trimming removed 6 bases at V and 6 bases at J, with 13 bases between.